This T cell receptor beta chain was recorded in a study of technical replicates of blood from several donors. V gave up 2 bases and J gave up 4 bases, with 15 bases separating them. Germline CDR1 is SGHNT and CDR2 is YYREEE (reference sequence). CDR3 size: 15 residues. Sequenced by immunoSEQ multiplex PCR; TCRdb stores in-frame clones only, minus some. The sample lists tens of thousands of clones, about 93% seen once, with 0.25% in the top ten. This chain links TRBV5-4 with TRBJ1-2; a possible D gene is TRBD1 (5 bases). Sequenced: T cells isolated from PBMCs. The clonotype originates from a human donor in good health. The CDR3 DNA reads TGTGCCAGCAGCTTATGGGGGGGTGGAGGCTATGGCTACACCTTC. Its protein is CASSLWGGGGYGYTF.